The present T cell receptor (beta chain) was sequenced within a study of identical twins (dated by TCRdb to 2016 to 2018). For the study in its entirety: The study deep-sequenced TCR alpha and beta repertoires from monozygotic twins, unrelated adults of various ages and cord blood to test whether fetal clonotypes persist. To rule out contamination, replicate twin experiments were performed at different times with different library preparation protocols.

The investigation overall reported the following: Abundant cord blood beta clonotypes had fewer insertions, young adult naive repertoires showed a similar but weaker trend, and memory repertoires showed no such trend. Compared with coincidental sharing between unrelated individuals, an excess of low generation-probability sequences was observed among out-of-frame TCR alpha sequences shared between twins. Recombination models systematically underestimated out-of-frame TCR alpha sharing in monozygotic twins but agreed with sharing between unrelated individuals. Because the same donors could not be followed over many years, the conclusions depended on cross-sectional statistical analysis. Zero-insertion analyses could be partly confounded by invariant T cells such as MAIT and iNKT, although diverse VJ usage argued against such confounding for most clonotypes. In beta out-of-frame sequences, excess twin sharing was weaker, because having fewer shared sequences lowered the signal-to-noise ratio.

The cysteine opens and the phenylalanine closes a CDR3 of 15 amino acids. Just CDR3 DNA is preserved here, 45 bases in frame from base 1. At the junction V is shortened by 6 bases and J by 8 bases; bases outside the gene matches: 7. Sequences LNHNV (CDR1) and YYDKDF (CDR2) are obtained from the germline V gene (reference sequence). Only healthy Caucasian donors were included. The twin cohort comprised three pairs of female monozygotic twins, all aged roughly 18 to 30 years. CD4+ and CD8+ T cell populations were isolated with positive isolation kits from Invitrogen. This clonotype was counted a few times. Which antigen it targets is not known. No quality values exist for individual bases; no much larger clone is one base distant. The library was generated by 5' RACE. The sequencer listed for this sample is Illumina HiSeq 2000. Template switching added a universal primer binding site, and the final cDNA carried a unique molecular identifier that allowed TCR cDNA molecules to be counted accurately. Specific primers in the conserved constant-segment region were used to synthesize first-strand cDNA for the TCR alpha and beta chains. To control for contamination, every cDNA library carried two barcodes: a SMART-Mk sample barcode plus Illumina barcodes. Two successive PCR steps introduced TruSeq adapter sequences along with Illumina sample barcodes. The TCR alpha and beta cDNA libraries were sequenced on the Illumina HiSeq platform using custom primers. The original pipeline was this. MiGEC processed the raw reads to extract unique molecular identifiers, while MiXCR was used to determine the CDR3 positions. For each individual, recombination models were inferred using an EM algorithm with the repgenHMM and IGoR tools. The analysis of shared clonotypes was done with the tcR package in R, with sharing normalized by the product of cloneset sizes. Out-of-frame nonproductive sequences were analyzed to study raw recombination free of thymic and clonal selection effects. TCRdb itself trimmed the public reads at Q25 with fastp, ran MiXCR and retained productive beta chains. Every entry covers one CDR3 protein and lists the most common genes and DNA from its rows. TCRdb assigned the V and J calls; the authors' analysis was not used. The sample has under 350,000 distinct CDR3 sequences on record, roughly 9.7% of them singletons. Clones ranked in the top ten supply 5.5% to 9% of the sample.

These data also featured in a second study, about yellow fever vaccine responses in identical twins. As the second publication notes: According to the authors, the vaccine-induced T cell response in identical twins seemed to be partly convergent and partly specific to each individual. The study precisely tracked vaccine-responding T cell clones in identical twins.

The chain joins TRBV15 to TRBJ2-2, with 12 bases aligning to TRBD1. The clonotype was recovered from a woman aged 18-35 years in good health. The sample consisted of CD8+ T cells sorted from blood. The CDR3 has the sequence CATRGTGGVKGELFF. The nucleotides read TGTGCCACCAGAGGGACAGGGGGCGTAAAAGGGGAGCTGTTTTTT.